The present T cell receptor beta chain was sequenced within a study of Graves' ophthalmopathy and Graves' hyperthyroidism. Ages of hyperthyroidism patients ran from 18 to 65, and their diagnoses were new, under 2 months' duration. Amplified material comprised TCR beta CDR3 regions derived from RNA transcripts. RT-PCR in the first round used HTBI primers; a second-round multiplex PCR followed. TCRdb passed the multiplex PCR reads through MiXCR, listing each CDR3 protein once. The sample includes about 400,000 distinct CDR3 sequences, 15% of them seen just once. Whole-study findings and limits: The 13-signature model separated ophthalmopathy from stable hyperthyroidism at around 90% sensitivity and roughly 83% specificity. Ophthalmopathy progression was predicted by the model at 60% to 71% sensitivity and less than 75% specificity.

The CDR3 covers 13 residues. Germline lookup yields CDR1 LGHNT and CDR2 FRNRAP. Deletions cut 6 bases from V and 5 bases from J, with 14 bases between. This clonotype came up many times. Its specificity is not known. Sequenced material: peripheral blood. The clonotype was recovered from a woman under 30 with stable Graves' hyperthyroidism. V gene TRBV12-5 combines with J gene TRBJ2-7; perhaps D is TRBD1 or TRBD2 (5 bases each). In DNA, the CDR3 is TGTGCTAGTGGGGACCGGGGCCCCCACGAGCAGTACTTC. Translating gives CASGDRGPHEQYF.